This is a list of T cell receptor beta chains from one sample in a study of cytomegalovirus exposure and HLA in healthy donors. Method: immunoSEQ multiplex PCR; TCRdb's copy keeps in-frame clones and lacks some. Of around 150,000 clones in the sample, around 86% were seen once. The sample was PBMCs. Receptors originate from a girl aged 2 to 9 in good health and CMV-seropositive. CDR3s leave out the opening cysteine and the closing phenylalanine or tryptophan.

>TRBJ2-3|TRBV28
ASSHTDTQY
>TRBJ2-3|TRBV28
ASSLPAGQITDTQY
>TRBJ2-5|TRBV5-1
ASSVHRSPGETQY
>TRBJ2-7|TRBV15
ATSRERLAGDEQY
>TRBJ1-3|TRBV28
ASTEDRGYTIY
>TRBJ1-1|TRBV9
ASSVGGDTEAF
>TRBJ2-7|TRBV7-9
ASSRDRATPYEQY
>TRBJ2-7|TRBV6-1
ASSVGPSSYEQY
>TRBJ2-7|TRBV2
ASSQTRDSFYEQY
>TRBJ1-1|TRBV4-1
ASSPRTALNTEAF
>TRBJ2-7|TRBV6-5
ASTRTGSGEQY
>TRBJ2-3|TRBV25-1
ASRSVADTQY
>TRBJ2-4|TRBV5-4
ASSSPGQGHGERD
>TRBJ1-3|TRBV11-2
ASSFTGKRSGNTIY
>TRBJ2-7|TRBV6-6
ASSIIPSGSYEQY
>TRBJ1-1|TRBV4-1
ASSQGPWTGGGVDTEAF
>TRBJ2-5|TRBV28
ASSGQGLAEETQY
>TRBJ2-7|TRBV27
ASSLRLGAREQY
>TRBJ1-5|TRBV2
ASSGRMGQSNQPQH
>TRBJ2-3|TRBV2
ATLVSDRDTDTQY
>TRBJ2-3|TRBV28
ASRASPDTQY
>TRBJ2-3|TRBV4-2
ASSSRKGRSTDTQY
>TRBJ2-2|TRBV18
ASSPSMTGPPNTGELF
>TRBJ2-1|TRBV5-6
ASSLGPAVNEQF
>TRBJ1-2|TRBV7-9
ASSFSVGFGYT
>TRBJ1-2|TRBV30
AWSTGTRAYGYT
>TRBJ2-5|TRBV6-5
ASRVIGETQY
>TRBJ1-6|TRBV6-1
ASRYGRFHNSPLH
>TRBJ2-3|TRBV6-1
ASSAELADTQY
>TRBJ2-1|TRBV4-2
ASSQGLAGETSYNEQF
>TRBJ2-7|TRBV6-5
ASSYSSAGFAEQY
>TRBJ2-7|TRBV27
ASRGTSGPYEQY
>TRBJ1-2|TRBV5-1
ASSLVGGGEGYT
>TRBJ2-3|TRBV6-4
ASSVGTGGADTQY
>TRBJ1-4|TRBV9
ASSPTGSGGEKLF
>TRBJ2-5|TRBV28
ASSKARAGEETQY
>TRBJ1-1|TRBV6-1
ASSATGGTEAF
>TRBJ2-1|TRBV7-9
SSSLNALLLAGGDNEQF
>TRBJ1-2|TRBV28
ASRSFGGGYT
>TRBJ2-7|TRBV5-6
ASSRTSGSIHEQY
>TRBJ2-7|TRBV7-6
ASSLVGNEQY
>TRBJ1-3|TRBV19
ASSIGPQGSGNTIY
>TRBJ1-2|TRBV2
ASSNTGTVYGYT
>TRBJ2-5|TRBV7-3
ASSSSGKETQY
>TRBJ2-3|TRBV5-8
ASSLGGHPGTDTQY
>TRBJ1-5|TRBV2
ASSGDRGNQPQH
>TRBJ2-5|TRBV4-1
ASSQSPGGPKTQY
>TRBJ2-3|TRBV11-3
ASSLRGSGTDTQY
>TRBJ2-1|TRBV7-9
ASSLVSSGTWAEEQF
>TRBJ2-5|TRBV10-3
AIRPGQGGQETQY
>TRBJ2-7|TRBV7-3
ASSLYAGYEQY
>TRBJ2-3|TRBV5-1
ASSLFHRLSTSGEGTQY
>TRBJ2-7|TRBV30
AWSDTDFR